A selection of T cell receptor beta chains follows, all from one sample in a study of response to subunit inactivated influenza vaccine. TCRdb analysed the RT-PCR reads with MiXCR anew, one entry per CDR3 protein. The sample lists 500,000 to 650,000 distinct CDR3 sequences; about 8% were seen once. Specimen: PBMCs from blood, collected approximately 25 months after vaccination. Receptor source: a man between 50 and 69 years old who received an inactivated influenza vaccine. The CDR3 runs from the conserved cysteine through the conserved F or W. Each record gives: D gene, J gene, clone size, V gene, CDR3 DNA, CDR3 protein. A D gene is named only where the DNA matches it firmly. Some rows mark clone size as missing; the rest say once, few, many or name a class of expanded clone.

d_gene: -
j_gene: TRBJ1-5
abundance: few
v_gene: TRBV18
CDR3nt: TGTGCCAGCTCGCTGTCGGGAGGGAGGAATCATCAGCCCCAGCATTTT
CDR3aa: CASSLSGGRNHQPQHF

d_gene: -
j_gene: TRBJ2-7
abundance: -
v_gene: TRBV9
CDR3nt: TGTGCCAGCAGCGTAGAGGTAGCGGCAAGGCCGTACTTC
CDR3aa: CASSVEVAARPYF

d_gene: TRBD1
j_gene: TRBJ1-5
abundance: -
v_gene: TRBV18
CDR3nt: TGTGCCAGCTCACCCCGAGGGGGGACAGGCAATCAGCCCCAGCATTTT
CDR3aa: CASSPRGGTGNQPQHF

d_gene: -
j_gene: TRBJ2-6
abundance: many
v_gene: TRBV7-9
CDR3nt: TGTGCCAGCAGAGGGGATGAGGGCTCTGGGGCCAACGTCCTGACTTTC
CDR3aa: CASRGDEGSGANVLTF

d_gene: TRBD1
j_gene: TRBJ2-5
abundance: -
v_gene: TRBV5-6
CDR3nt: TGTGCCAGCAGCTGGGACAGATTCCAAGAGACCCAGTACTTC
CDR3aa: CASSWDRFQETQYF

d_gene: -
j_gene: TRBJ1-6
abundance: -
v_gene: TRBV4-2
CDR3nt: TGTGCCAGCAGCCGAGGACAGCAGTCTTCTTCACCCCTCCACTTT
CDR3aa: CASSRGQQSSSPLHF

d_gene: -
j_gene: TRBJ2-1
abundance: -
v_gene: TRBV20-1
CDR3nt: TGCAGTGCCCTGGGTGAGGCAGGGAGGCATGAGCAGTTCTTC
CDR3aa: CSALGEAGRHEQFF

d_gene: -
j_gene: TRBJ2-1
abundance: -
v_gene: TRBV7-6
CDR3nt: TGTGCCAGCAGCCAACCGGCTTACAGCTCCTACAATGAGCAGTTCTTC
CDR3aa: CASSQPAYSSYNEQFF

d_gene: TRBD2
j_gene: TRBJ2-1
abundance: -
v_gene: TRBV5-1
CDR3nt: TGCGCCAGCCGCCCGTCAGCGGGGGGACGCAATGAGCAGTTCTTC
CDR3aa: CASRPSAGGRNEQFF

d_gene: -
j_gene: TRBJ1-1
abundance: -
v_gene: TRBV4-2
CDR3nt: TGTGCCAGCAGCCCACCCGGGGGTATGACCACTGAAGCTTTCTTT
CDR3aa: CASSPPGGMTTEAFF

d_gene: TRBD2
j_gene: TRBJ2-7
abundance: -
v_gene: TRBV7-9
CDR3nt: TGTGCCAGCAGCTGGACTAGCGGGAGTCCTCGAGGCCACGAGCAGTACTTC
CDR3aa: CASSWTSGSPRGHEQYF

d_gene: TRBD2
j_gene: TRBJ2-7
abundance: many
v_gene: TRBV7-8
CDR3nt: TGTGCCAGCAGCTTATGGGGAGGGCCCCACGAGCAGTACTTC
CDR3aa: CASSLWGGPHEQYF

d_gene: -
j_gene: TRBJ1-6
abundance: few
v_gene: TRBV20-1
CDR3nt: TGCAGTGCTAGAGAAAACTTCAGGAATTCACCCCTCCACTTT
CDR3aa: CSARENFRNSPLHF

d_gene: -
j_gene: TRBJ2-1
abundance: -
v_gene: TRBV4-3
CDR3nt: TGCGCCAGCAGCCAAGAGAGGCAGGACAGCTCCTACAATGAGCAGTTCTTC
CDR3aa: CASSQERQDSSYNEQFF

d_gene: -
j_gene: TRBJ1-1
abundance: many
v_gene: TRBV20-1
CDR3nt: TGCAGTGCTAGAGATCCCTTTCGGACCTCGAGGGACACTGAAGCTTTCTTT
CDR3aa: CSARDPFRTSRDTEAFF

d_gene: -
j_gene: TRBJ2-1
abundance: -
v_gene: TRBV12-3/TRBV12-4
CDR3nt: TGTGCCAGCAGTTTAGGGCGGCCCTACAATGAGCAGTTCTTC
CDR3aa: CASSLGRPYNEQFF

d_gene: -
j_gene: TRBJ2-3
abundance: -
v_gene: TRBV4-3
CDR3nt: TGCGCCAGCAGCCCCTCGACCCTACCCACAGATACGCAGTATTTT
CDR3aa: CASSPSTLPTDTQYF

d_gene: TRBD2
j_gene: TRBJ2-1
abundance: -
v_gene: TRBV20-1
CDR3nt: TGCAGTGCTAGGGCGAAGGTAGCGGGAAGCTACAATGAGCAGTTCTTC
CDR3aa: CSARAKVAGSYNEQFF

d_gene: -
j_gene: TRBJ1-4
abundance: few
v_gene: TRBV5-1
CDR3nt: TGCGCCAGCAGCTTGGCCGGAGCAGGCTCCAATGAAAAACTGTTTTTT
CDR3aa: CASSLAGAGSNEKLFF

d_gene: TRBD1
j_gene: TRBJ2-2
abundance: -
v_gene: TRBV11-1
CDR3nt: TGTGCCAGCAGCAAAGGGACAGGCTTATTTACCGGGGAGCTGTTTTTT
CDR3aa: CASSKGTGLFTGELFF

d_gene: -
j_gene: TRBJ2-7
abundance: many
v_gene: TRBV10-3
CDR3nt: TGTGCCATCAGTGATGGTGGCGACGAGCAGTACTTC
CDR3aa: CAISDGGDEQYF

d_gene: -
j_gene: TRBJ1-1
abundance: few
v_gene: TRBV30
CDR3nt: TGTGCCTGGAGTGTACTGGGGGGAGAAGCTTTCTTT
CDR3aa: CAWSVLGGEAFF

d_gene: -
j_gene: TRBJ1-3
abundance: -
v_gene: TRBV6-1
CDR3nt: TGTGCCAGCAGTGAAGCGGTGGGGTCCTCTGGAAACACCATATATTTT
CDR3aa: CASSEAVGSSGNTIYF

d_gene: -
j_gene: TRBJ2-7
abundance: once
v_gene: TRBV3-1
CDR3nt: TGTGCCAGCAGCCAAGGGGTGGGTAGCGGTTACGAGCAGTACTTC
CDR3aa: CASSQGVGSGYEQYF

d_gene: -
j_gene: TRBJ2-1
abundance: -
v_gene: TRBV4-2
CDR3nt: TGTGCCAGCAGCCAAGATCCAGCGAAGACCTACAATGAGCAGTTCTTC
CDR3aa: CASSQDPAKTYNEQFF

d_gene: TRBD2
j_gene: TRBJ2-5
abundance: few
v_gene: TRBV6-1
CDR3nt: TGTGCCAGCAGTGAACTAGGGAGGGGGACCCAGTACTTC
CDR3aa: CASSELGRGTQYF

d_gene: TRBD2
j_gene: TRBJ2-5
abundance: -
v_gene: TRBV20-1
CDR3nt: TGCAGTGCTAGATCCGCTAGCGGGAGGATTATAGGGGAGACCCAGTACTTC
CDR3aa: CSARSASGRIIGETQYF

d_gene: TRBD2
j_gene: TRBJ2-7
abundance: few
v_gene: TRBV28
CDR3nt: TGTGCCAGCAGTTTGAGGACTAGCGGGAGGGCCTACGAGCAGTACTTC
CDR3aa: CASSLRTSGRAYEQYF

d_gene: TRBD1
j_gene: TRBJ2-1
abundance: few
v_gene: TRBV4-2
CDR3nt: TGTGCCAGCAGCGTGGGACAGGACTACTATGAGCAGTTCTTC
CDR3aa: CASSVGQDYYEQFF

d_gene: -
j_gene: TRBJ2-5
abundance: -
v_gene: TRBV5-1
CDR3nt: TGCGCCAGCAGCTTGGTGCCGCGGGACCAAGAGACCCAGTACTTC
CDR3aa: CASSLVPRDQETQYF

d_gene: -
j_gene: TRBJ2-3
abundance: few
v_gene: TRBV11-2
CDR3nt: TGTGCCAGCAGCTTAGATCTAAGCGGGCCGACGCAGTATTTT
CDR3aa: CASSLDLSGPTQYF

d_gene: TRBD1
j_gene: TRBJ1-5
abundance: few
v_gene: TRBV20-1
CDR3nt: TGCAGTGCTAGCACGGGACAGGGGGCATGGCAGCCCCAGCATTTT
CDR3aa: CSASTGQGAWQPQHF

d_gene: -
j_gene: TRBJ2-7
abundance: few
v_gene: TRBV14
CDR3nt: TGTGCCAGCAGCCAACGGACAGTAAACGAGCAGTACTTC
CDR3aa: CASSQRTVNEQYF

d_gene: -
j_gene: TRBJ2-3
abundance: -
v_gene: TRBV29-1
CDR3nt: TGCAGCGTTGGGGTCCTCCGCACGGATACGCAGTATTTT
CDR3aa: CSVGVLRTDTQYF

d_gene: -
j_gene: TRBJ2-1
abundance: -
v_gene: TRBV29-1
CDR3nt: TGCAGCGTTGAAGATTCGGGAACCTACAATGAGCAGTTCTTC
CDR3aa: CSVEDSGTYNEQFF

d_gene: -
j_gene: TRBJ2-7
abundance: many
v_gene: TRBV6-5
CDR3nt: TGTGCCAGCAGTTACTCGACATCATACGAGCAGTACTTC
CDR3aa: CASSYSTSYEQYF

d_gene: -
j_gene: TRBJ2-2
abundance: many
v_gene: TRBV30
CDR3nt: TGTGCCTGGAGTGTACCAGAAAACACCGGGGAGCTGTTTTTT
CDR3aa: CAWSVPENTGELFF

d_gene: -
j_gene: TRBJ2-7
abundance: few
v_gene: TRBV7-2
CDR3nt: TGTGCCAGCAGCCCCAGAATAGGGAACTCCTACGAGCAGTACTTC
CDR3aa: CASSPRIGNSYEQYF

d_gene: TRBD1
j_gene: TRBJ2-1
abundance: -
v_gene: TRBV20-1
CDR3nt: TGCAGTGCTAGCTTCTCGGACAGGGGGCTTAATGAGCAGTTCTTC
CDR3aa: CSASFSDRGLNEQFF

d_gene: TRBD2
j_gene: TRBJ2-3
abundance: many
v_gene: TRBV20-1
CDR3nt: TGCAGTGGAAACAGCGGGATGACAGATACGCAGTATTTT
CDR3aa: CSGNSGMTDTQYF

d_gene: TRBD1
j_gene: TRBJ2-5
abundance: -
v_gene: TRBV2
CDR3nt: TGTGCCAGCAGTGAAGTGGGGTGGGACAGGGAGGAGACCCAGTACTTC
CDR3aa: CASSEVGWDREETQYF

d_gene: TRBD2
j_gene: TRBJ2-3
abundance: -
v_gene: TRBV20-1
CDR3nt: TGCAGTGCTAGTTGGCTAGCGGACACAGATACGCAGTATTTT
CDR3aa: CSASWLADTDTQYF

d_gene: -
j_gene: TRBJ2-3
abundance: -
v_gene: TRBV19
CDR3nt: TGTGCCAGTAGTAACCCAGGAGGCTCCCCAGATACGCAGTATTTT
CDR3aa: CASSNPGGSPDTQYF

d_gene: -
j_gene: TRBJ2-2
abundance: -
v_gene: TRBV4-3
CDR3nt: TGCGCCAGCAGCCAAGATTATAAGCGGGCCTACGCGAACACCGGGGAGCTGTTTTTT
CDR3aa: CASSQDYKRAYANTGELFF

d_gene: TRBD2
j_gene: TRBJ2-1
abundance: many
v_gene: TRBV20-1
CDR3nt: TGCAGTGCTAGGAGCGTCACGGGAGGGTACGATGAGCAGTTCTTC
CDR3aa: CSARSVTGGYDEQFF

d_gene: TRBD1
j_gene: TRBJ2-3
abundance: few
v_gene: TRBV5-1
CDR3nt: TGCGCCAGCAGCTCGATGACAGGGGGCACAGATACGCAGTATTTT
CDR3aa: CASSSMTGGTDTQYF

d_gene: TRBD1
j_gene: TRBJ2-1
abundance: few
v_gene: TRBV11-3
CDR3nt: TGTGCCAGCAGCCCTGGACAGGGAGGTGCTGGCTACAATGAGCAGTTCTTC
CDR3aa: CASSPGQGGAGYNEQFF

d_gene: -
j_gene: TRBJ2-2
abundance: many
v_gene: TRBV2
CDR3nt: TGTGCCAGCGGGCTGAAGAACACCGGGGAGCTGTTTTTT
CDR3aa: CASGLKNTGELFF

d_gene: TRBD1
j_gene: TRBJ1-1
abundance: -
v_gene: TRBV6-1
CDR3nt: TGTGCCAGCAGAGCCGACAGGGCCACTGAAGCTTTCTTT
CDR3aa: CASRADRATEAFF

d_gene: TRBD1
j_gene: TRBJ1-4
abundance: few
v_gene: TRBV7-9
CDR3nt: TGTGCCAGCAGTCCCACCGGGACAGGCCCTTTGAAACTGTTTTTT
CDR3aa: CASSPTGTGPLKLFF

d_gene: -
j_gene: TRBJ1-5
abundance: few
v_gene: TRBV5-1
CDR3nt: TGCGCCAGCAGCTTTGACAGGCAGCAGCCCCAGCATTTT
CDR3aa: CASSFDRQQPQHF

d_gene: TRBD2
j_gene: TRBJ2-7
abundance: -
v_gene: TRBV10-3
CDR3nt: TGTGCCATCTCTGCTAGCGGGGACTACGAGCAGTACTTC
CDR3aa: CAISASGDYEQYF

d_gene: -
j_gene: TRBJ2-7
abundance: -
v_gene: TRBV27
CDR3nt: TGTGCCAGCAGTTTATTGTGGCCAGATGATTCCTACGAGCAGTACTTC
CDR3aa: CASSLLWPDDSYEQYF